This TCR beta chain came from a study of blood T cell repertoires in COVID-19 (dated by TCRdb to 2020 to 2021). Context from the whole study: The collaborator samples originated in the United States, Italy and Spain and spanned the acute and convalescent phases of COVID-19. The prospective study material was composed of cDNA or gDNA derived from T cells, B-cell-depleted T cells, or PBMCs. The dataset comprised deeply sampled blood TCRbeta repertoires from subjects exposed to, actively infected with, or recovered from COVID-19. The repertoires were made available in a free public database intended to serve as a resource for research on the immune response to SARS-CoV-2. Samples were obtained from the ongoing ImmuneRACE study (first 160 participants) and from some 1,300 subjects provided by 6 global collaborators. Sample metadata almost always included a de-identified subject ID, COVID-19 status, age in years and sex. Where available, HLA class I and class II types were obtained from metadata supplied by the sample provider rather than from assay-based typing. Results the study describes overall, beyond this receptor: Clinical and demographic metadata were provided uncurated, with the amount varying by source and participant.

The immunoSEQ Assay, a bias-controlled multiplex PCR, was used to amplify TCRbeta CDR3 regions from genomic DNA. The study's processing was this. The number of nucleated cells in each sample was estimated from the amplification of reference gene primers within the assay. To quantify the absolute abundance of each unique TCRbeta CDR3 rearrangement, sequence reads were collapsed and filtered. Productive Simpson clonality was computed per sample as the square root of Simpson's diversity index over productive rearrangements. TCRdb limited this immuneACCESS table to in-frame rearrangements with V and J called. A share of clones is missing; checked studies link under half to unresolved V genes, and the rest is unexplained. V, J and clone size reflect that table, while D and trimming were determined from the DNA. A total of fewer than 45,000 clones appear in this sample, approximately 87% of them only once. Of the sample, roughly a tenth falls within the top ten clones.

Trimming removed 6 bases from V and 2 bases from J, leaving 8 bases between the germline ends. From a lookup of the germline V gene, CDR1 and CDR2 are SGHTA and FQGNSA. Including the terminal cysteine and phenylalanine, the CDR3 comprises 12 residues. Only the CDR3 region is kept as DNA, spanning 36 bases read in frame from base 1. This clone was counted a single time. The antigen this receptor binds is unknown. Base qualities are not at hand, and no much larger clone is one base apart. Each collaborating institution followed its own protocols to collect whole blood in K2EDTA tubes. Collaborator samples were shipped for TCRbeta analysis as frozen whole blood, isolated PBMCs, or DNA extracted from either sample type.

This sequence was found in an elderly man with active COVID-19. The material sequenced was peripheral blood. The V and J genes are TRBV7-2 and TRBJ2-7; the D gene assignment is ambiguous. The bases are TGTGCCAGCAGTTTCCCGGCCTACGAGCAGTACTTC. Its protein reads: CASSFPAYEQYF.